This TCR beta chain originates from a study of T cell clusters in autoimmune cytopenias. Multiplex touch-down PCR amplified TRB using TRB-A and TRB-B pools in one tube. Following a re-call of the multiplex PCR reads, TCRdb has one entry per CDR3 protein and lacks DNA. The sample data list nearly 7,000 distinct CDR3 sequences. CDR3 size: 13 residues. Germline V gene data show CDR1 as ENHRY and CDR2 as SYGVKD. TRB amplification used 250 ng of peripheral blood genomic DNA. These sequences were also reported in another study, on T cell repertoires in aging, cancer and after chemotherapy. Per that study: Compared with age-matched healthy donors, untreated hematological or solid cancer patients showed higher blood TCR clonality. In healthy donors, age-related TCR diversity loss mainly reflected lost richness. Rebound thymic output was suggested by rising median generation probability during chemotherapy in each cancer cohort.

Sequencing input: peripheral blood. The sequence was collected from a human donor in good health. The chain couples TRBV10-3 to TRBJ2-5; the TCRdb D gene call, TRBD1, has no DNA to confirm it. The CDR3 here is CAIRGGQGETQYF.